These T cell receptor beta chains were read from a single sample in a study of blood T cells in healthy people across ages. One entry per CDR3 protein results from TCRdb running MiXCR on the 5' RACE reads. The profile shows some 750,000 distinct CDR3 sequences, 22% of them singletons. Sequenced sample: blood. Every receptor here comes from a man in his 70s in good health. Both conserved end residues are part of each CDR3. A D gene is named only where the DNA matches it firmly. The size of a clone is reported for some rows only, either as once, few or many, or as a class for expanded clones.

>many|TRBV6-5|TRBJ2-5|15|.
CASSYRRQLGETQYF
TGTGCCAGCAGTTATCGCCGGCAGTTAGGCGAGACCCAGTACTTC
>few|TRBV19|TRBJ1-1|15|.
CASTHGPGASTEAFF
TGTGCCAGTACCCACGGTCCGGGGGCTAGCACTGAAGCTTTCTTT
>few|TRBV5-5|TRBJ2-7|17|TRBD1
CASSLSLSAGTDYEQYF
TGTGCCAGCAGCTTGTCGTTATCTGCCGGGACAGATTACGAGCAGTACTTC
>few|TRBV5-1|TRBJ1-5|15|.
CASSLGGSGNQPQHF
TGTGCCAGCAGCTTAGGGGGATCTGGCAATCAGCCCCAGCATTTT
>.|TRBV29-1|TRBJ2-3|13|TRBD1
CSVGQGESDTQYF
TGCAGCGTTGGGCAGGGGGAATCAGATACGCAGTATTTT
>few|TRBV6-5|TRBJ1-1|17|.
CASSYSKSQGGDTEAFF
TGTGCCAGCAGTTACTCGAAGTCCCAGGGAGGGGACACTGAAGCTTTCTTT
>.|TRBV6-4|TRBJ1-6|14|.
CASSGANPISPLHF
TGTGCCAGCAGTGGTGCGAATCCAATTTCACCCCTCCACTTT
>once|TRBV20-1|TRBJ2-3|11|.
CSARAGDTQYF
TGCAGTGCTAGAGCGGGAGATACGCAGTATTTT
>few|TRBV18|TRBJ2-1|15|.
CVSQPDESSYNEQFF
TGTGTATCCCAGCCGGACGAGAGCTCCTACAATGAGCAGTTCTTC
>.|TRBV6-5|TRBJ1-3|17|.
CASSYSRWQGGGNTIYF
TGTGCCAGCAGTTACTCGAGGTGGCAAGGAGGTGGAAACACCATATATTTT
>few|TRBV28|TRBJ2-7|11|.
CASSFLHEQYF
TGTGCCAGCAGTTTTTTGCACGAGCAGTACTTC
>.|TRBV28|TRBJ1-5|14|.
CASSPAGVRQPQHF
TGTGCCAGCAGCCCGGCGGGGGTCCGCCAGCCCCAGCATTTT
>few|TRBV6-2/TRBV6-3|TRBJ2-7|15|TRBD1
CASTDRDRAQSEQYF
TGTGCCAGCACCGACCGGGACAGGGCCCAGAGCGAGCAGTACTTC
>.|TRBV28|TRBJ1-4|12|TRBD1
CASTQGREKLFF
TGTGCCAGCACACAGGGGCGGGAAAAACTGTTTTTT
>.|TRBV20-1|TRBJ2-1|13|.
CSASGSGRNEQFF
TGCAGTGCTAGCGGGAGTGGGCGGAATGAGCAGTTCTTC
>few|TRBV7-2|TRBJ2-1|16|.
CASSLVQLARNVEQFF
TGTGCCAGCAGCTTAGTTCAGCTAGCAAGGAATGTTGAGCAGTTCTTC
>.|TRBV18|TRBJ2-1|18|TRBD2
CASSRDPGLVSSYNEQFF
TGTGCCAGCTCACGCGACCCGGGACTAGTGAGCTCCTACAATGAGCAGTTCTTC
>.|TRBV25-1|TRBJ2-7|14|.
CASSERGRLYEQYF
TGTGCCAGCAGTGAACGCGGTCGCTTATACGAGCAGTACTTC
>.|TRBV2|TRBJ1-2|10|.
CASSAPGYTF
TGTGCCAGCAGTGCCCCCGGCTACACCTTC
>few|TRBV11-2|TRBJ2-7|15|TRBD2
CASSPRGGAYYEQYF
TGTGCCAGCAGCCCGCGGGGAGGGGCCTATTACGAGCAGTACTTC
>few|TRBV12-3/TRBV12-4|TRBJ1-2|13|.
CASNSGVPYGYTF
TGTGCCAGCAACTCGGGGGTTCCCTATGGCTACACCTTC
>.|TRBV7-3|TRBJ1-3|15|.
CASSQGTPPGNTIYF
TGTGCCAGCAGCCAGGGGACACCGCCTGGAAACACCATATATTTT
>.|TRBV28|TRBJ1-5|13|.
CASLTSGDQPQHF
TGTGCCAGCCTAACCAGTGGGGATCAGCCCCAGCATTTT
>.|TRBV7-9|TRBJ2-3|15|TRBD2
CASSVRLAGTDTQYF
TGTGCCAGCAGCGTCAGACTAGCGGGGACAGATACGCAGTATTTT
>.|TRBV7-9|TRBJ1-1|16|.
CASSSIQSKMNTEAFF
TGTGCCAGCAGCTCGATACAGAGTAAGATGAACACTGAAGCTTTCTTT
>.|TRBV10-3|TRBJ2-2|13|.
CAISEQLAGELFF
TGTGCCATCAGTGAACAACTCGCCGGGGAGCTGTTTTTT
>.|TRBV19|TRBJ1-2|14|TRBD1
CASSTPGRGNSYTF
TGTGCCAGTAGTACCCCCGGCAGGGGGAATAGCTACACCTTC
>few|TRBV10-3|TRBJ2-3|15|.
CAISRQMPDTDTQYF
TGTGCCATCAGCCGACAGATGCCTGACACAGATACGCAGTATTTT
>.|TRBV7-7|TRBJ2-5|14|.
CASSRRAFGETQYF
TGTGCCAGCAGCCGACGAGCTTTTGGGGAGACCCAGTACTTC
>few|TRBV13|TRBJ2-3|17|.
CASSLALGLANTDTQYF
TGTGCCAGCAGCTTAGCCCTAGGACTGGCTAATACAGATACGCAGTATTTT
>.|TRBV5-1|TRBJ2-7|16|TRBD1
CASSTTLTGGDYEQYF
TGCGCCAGCAGCACCACCCTGACAGGGGGGGACTACGAGCAGTACTTC